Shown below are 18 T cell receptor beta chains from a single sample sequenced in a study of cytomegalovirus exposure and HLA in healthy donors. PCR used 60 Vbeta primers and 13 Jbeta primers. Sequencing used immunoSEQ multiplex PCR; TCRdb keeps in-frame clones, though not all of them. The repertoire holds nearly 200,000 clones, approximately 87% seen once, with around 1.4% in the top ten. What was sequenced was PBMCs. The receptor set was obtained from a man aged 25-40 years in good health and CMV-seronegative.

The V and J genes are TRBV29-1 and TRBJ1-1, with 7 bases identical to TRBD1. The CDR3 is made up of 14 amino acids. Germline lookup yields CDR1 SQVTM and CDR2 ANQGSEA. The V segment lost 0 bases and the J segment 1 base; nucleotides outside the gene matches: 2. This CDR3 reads CSVEEDRANTEAFF. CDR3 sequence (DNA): TGCAGCGTTGAAGAAGACAGGGCGAACACTGAAGCTTTCTTT.

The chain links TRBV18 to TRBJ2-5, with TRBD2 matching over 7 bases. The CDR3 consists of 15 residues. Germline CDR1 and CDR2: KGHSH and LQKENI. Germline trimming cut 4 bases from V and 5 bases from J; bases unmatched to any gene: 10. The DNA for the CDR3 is TGTGCCAGCTCACTACACCCGGGAGGAGGCGAGACCCAGTACTTC. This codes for CASSLHPGGGETQYF. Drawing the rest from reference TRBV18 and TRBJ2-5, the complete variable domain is NAGVMQNPRHLVRRRGQEARLRCSPMKGHSHVYWYRQLPEEGLKFMVYLQKENIIDESGMPKERFSAEFPKEGPSILRIQQVVRGDSAAYFCASSLHPGGGETQYFGPGTRLLVL.

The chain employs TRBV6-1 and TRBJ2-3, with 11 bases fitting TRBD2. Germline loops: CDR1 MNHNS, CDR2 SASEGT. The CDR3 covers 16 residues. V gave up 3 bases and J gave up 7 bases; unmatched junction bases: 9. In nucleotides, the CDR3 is TGTGCCAGCAGTGAGATGGCTAGCGGGGGGAAGAATACGCAGTATTTT. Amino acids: CASSEMASGGKNTQYF.

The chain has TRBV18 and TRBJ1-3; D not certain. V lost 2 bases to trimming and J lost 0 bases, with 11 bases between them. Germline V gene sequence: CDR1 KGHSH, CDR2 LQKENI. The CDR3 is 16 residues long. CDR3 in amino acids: CASSPGGGYSGNTIYF. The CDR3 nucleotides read TGTGCCAGCTCACCAGGTGGCGGGTACTCTGGAAACACCATATATTTT.

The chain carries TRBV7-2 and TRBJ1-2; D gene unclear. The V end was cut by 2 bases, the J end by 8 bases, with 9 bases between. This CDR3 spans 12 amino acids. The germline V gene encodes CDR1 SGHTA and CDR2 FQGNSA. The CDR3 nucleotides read TGTGCCAGCAGCTTAACTACCTGGGGCTACACCTTC. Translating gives CASSLTTWGYTF.

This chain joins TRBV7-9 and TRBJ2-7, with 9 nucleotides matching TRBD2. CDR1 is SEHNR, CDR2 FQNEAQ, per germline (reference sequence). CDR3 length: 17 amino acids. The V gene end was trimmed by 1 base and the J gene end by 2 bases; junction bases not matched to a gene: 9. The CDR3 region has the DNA TGTGCCAGCAGCTTAGAGGAGAAGCGGGAGGTTACCTACGAGCAGTACTTC. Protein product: CASSLEEKREVTYEQYF.

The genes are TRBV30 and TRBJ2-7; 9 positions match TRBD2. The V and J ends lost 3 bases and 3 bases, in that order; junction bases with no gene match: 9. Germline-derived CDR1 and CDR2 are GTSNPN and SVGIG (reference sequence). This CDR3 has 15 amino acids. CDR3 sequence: CAWRDNSGRFYEQYF. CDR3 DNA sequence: TGTGCCTGGAGGGACAACAGCGGGAGGTTCTACGAGCAGTACTTC. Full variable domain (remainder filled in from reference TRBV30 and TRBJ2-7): SQTIHQWPATLVQPVGSPLSLECTVEGTSNPNLYWYRQAAGRGLQLLFYSVGIGQISSEVPQNLSASRPQDRQFILSSKKLLLSDSGFYLCAWRDNSGRFYEQYFGPGTRLTVT.

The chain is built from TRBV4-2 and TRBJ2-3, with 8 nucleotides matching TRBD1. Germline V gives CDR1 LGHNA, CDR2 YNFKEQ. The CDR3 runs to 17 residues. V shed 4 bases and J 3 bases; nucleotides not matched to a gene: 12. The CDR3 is CASSLLTGETGTDTQYF. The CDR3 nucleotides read TGTGCCAGCAGCCTGTTGACAGGGGAGACGGGGACAGATACGCAGTATTTT.

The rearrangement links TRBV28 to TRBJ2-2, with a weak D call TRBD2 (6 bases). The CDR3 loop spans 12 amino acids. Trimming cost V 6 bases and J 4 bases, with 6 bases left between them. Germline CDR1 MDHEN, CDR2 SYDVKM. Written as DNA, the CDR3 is TGTGCCAGCAGAGCGGGCACCGGGGAGCTGTTTTTT. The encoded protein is CASRAGTGELFF.

As DNA, the CDR3 is TGTGCCAGCAGCTTAAGCGGGAGCTCCTACAATGAGCAGTTCTTC. Amino acid sequence: CASSLSGSSYNEQFF. The chain links TRBV7-9 to TRBJ2-1; 8 nucleotides align to TRBD2. CDR1 and CDR2 from the germline V gene are SEHNR and FQNEAQ (reference sequence). V lost 2 bases to trimming and J lost 0 bases; unmatched junction nucleotides: 0. The CDR3 runs to 15 residues. The full variable domain, its missing parts supplied by reference TRBV7-9 and TRBJ2-1, is DTGVSQNPRHKITKRGQNVTFRCDPISEHNRLYWYRQTLGQGPEFLTYFQNEAQLEKSRLLSDRFSAERPKGSFSTLEIQRTEQGDSAMYLCASSLSGSSYNEQFFGPGTRLTVL.

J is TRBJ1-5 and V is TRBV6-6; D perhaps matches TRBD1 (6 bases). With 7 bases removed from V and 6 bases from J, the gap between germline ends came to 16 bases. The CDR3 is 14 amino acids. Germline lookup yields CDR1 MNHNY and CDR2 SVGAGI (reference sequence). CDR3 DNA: TGTGCCAGCAAATTACAGGGATCTACTCAGCCCCAGCATTTT. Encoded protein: CASKLQGSTQPQHF.

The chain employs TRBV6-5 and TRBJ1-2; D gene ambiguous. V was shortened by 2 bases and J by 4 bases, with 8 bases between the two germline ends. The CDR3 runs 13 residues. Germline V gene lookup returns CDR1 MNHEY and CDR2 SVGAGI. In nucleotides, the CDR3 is TGTGCCAGCAGTTACGGGAGACTCTATGGCTACACCTTC. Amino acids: CASSYGRLYGYTF.

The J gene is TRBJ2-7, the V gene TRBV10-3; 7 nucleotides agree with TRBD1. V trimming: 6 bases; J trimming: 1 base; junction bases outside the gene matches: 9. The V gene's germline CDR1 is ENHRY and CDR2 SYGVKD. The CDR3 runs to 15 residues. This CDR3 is CAIRGQAGGSYEQYF. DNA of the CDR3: TGTGCCATCAGAGGACAAGCAGGGGGATCCTACGAGCAGTACTTC.

CDR3 DNA: TGTGCCAGCAGCTTGCTCGCAGGGGTGGAAGCTTTCTTT. This sequence encodes CASSLLAGVEAFF. J is TRBJ1-1 and V is TRBV5-5; possibly TRBD1 for D (6 bases). The ends were cut back, 1 base at V and 8 bases at J, with 12 bases in the middle. CDR1 SGHKS and CDR2 YYEKEE come from the germline V gene (reference sequence). The CDR3 length is 13 residues.

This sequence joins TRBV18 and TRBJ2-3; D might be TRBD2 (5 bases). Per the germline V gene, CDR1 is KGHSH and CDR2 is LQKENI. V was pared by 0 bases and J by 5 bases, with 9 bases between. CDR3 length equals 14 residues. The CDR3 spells CASSPPFAGDTQYF. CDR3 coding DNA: TGTGCCAGCTCACCACCCTTTGCGGGAGATACGCAGTATTTT. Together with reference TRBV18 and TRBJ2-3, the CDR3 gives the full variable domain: NAGVMQNPRHLVRRRGQEARLRCSPMKGHSHVYWYRQLPEEGLKFMVYLQKENIIDESGMPKERFSAEFPKEGPSILRIQQVVRGDSAAYFCASSPPFAGDTQYFGPGTRLTVL.

The CDR3 here is CASSSSFSGPTDTQYF. The CDR3 DNA reads as TGTGCCAGCAGCTCCTCGTTTAGCGGGCCAACAGATACGCAGTATTTT. This chain connects TRBV5-5 to TRBJ2-3; 7 bases map to TRBD2. The junction had 10 bases not matched to a gene; V was cut back by 3 bases and J by 3 bases. Germline assignment: CDR1 SGHKS and CDR2 YYEKEE (reference sequence). The CDR3 is made up of 16 amino acids.

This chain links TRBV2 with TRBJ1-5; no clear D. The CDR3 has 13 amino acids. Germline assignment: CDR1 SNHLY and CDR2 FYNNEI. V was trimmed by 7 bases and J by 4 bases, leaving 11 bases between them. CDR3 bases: TGTGCCAGCACCTTTGGCAGTAATCAGCCCCAGCATTTT. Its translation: CASTFGSNQPQHF.

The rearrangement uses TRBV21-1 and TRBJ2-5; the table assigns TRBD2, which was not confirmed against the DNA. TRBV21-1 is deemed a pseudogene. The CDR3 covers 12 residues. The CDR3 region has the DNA TGTGCCAGCAGCAAAGCCGCTTGGGAGCAGTACTTC. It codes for CASSKAAWEQYF.